Below, 24 T cell receptor beta chains from the same sample are listed, as sequenced in a study of blood T cell repertoires in COVID-19 (dated by TCRdb to about 2020). Libraries were prepared through the immunoSEQ multiplex PCR assay. Held by TCRdb, this immuneACCESS table contains in-frame sequences only and omits some clones. Under half of the omission traces to an unresolved V gene where checked; the cause of the rest is unknown. The sample records approximately 120,000 clones, roughly four fifths of which are singletons. Less than 14% of the sample is taken by the ten largest. Material for sequencing was peripheral blood. Receptors were obtained from a human donor in a cohort sampled during active COVID-19.

The genes are TRBV5-1 and TRBJ2-5; D is uncertain. Germline lookup yields CDR1 SGHRS and CDR2 YFSETQ. The CDR3 runs 13 residues. Trimming took 3 bases from V and 5 from J, leaving 11 bases between them. The CDR3 is CASSSQAPETQYF. The CDR3 nucleotides are TGCGCCAGCAGCTCCCAGGCCCCCGAGACCCAGTACTTC. The complete variable domain, with remaining parts taken from reference TRBV5-1 and TRBJ2-5, reads KAGVTQTPRYLIKTRGQQVTLSCSPISGHRSVSWYQQTPGQGLQFLFEYFSETQRNKGNFPGRFSGRQFSNSRSEMNVSTLELGDSALYLCASSSQAPETQYFGPGTRLLVL.

This chain joins TRBV6-5 and TRBJ1-6, with TRBD1 matching 9 bases. Germline V gene lookup returns CDR1 MNHEY and CDR2 SVGAGI. The V segment lost 2 bases and the J segment 9 bases; nucleotides outside the gene matches: 5. The CDR3 has 15 residues. The CDR3 loop is CASSYLGTGSSPLHF. DNA of the CDR3: TGTGCCAGCAGTTACCTCGGGACAGGGAGTTCACCCCTCCACTTT.

The V call is TRBV5-6, the J call TRBJ1-3, with D unclear. The CDR3 spans 18 residues. Germline lookup yields CDR1 SGHDT and CDR2 YYEEEE. V shed 0 bases and J shed 1 base, with 17 bases lying between them. The CDR3 DNA is TGTGCCAGCAGCTTGGGACGTAGCCCTGTGGGTTCTGGAAACACCATATATTTT. This codes for CASSLGRSPVGSGNTIYF.

This clone was observed a few times. V is TRBV6-5 and J is TRBJ1-6; TRBD1 matches 11 bases. Germline assignment: CDR1 MNHEY and CDR2 SVGAGI. The CDR3 length is 15 residues. V lost 2 bases, J lost 10 bases, and 4 bases stayed unmatched. CDR3 protein: CASSYGQGAGSPLHF. CDR3 coding DNA: TGTGCCAGCAGTTACGGACAGGGGGCAGGATCACCCCTCCACTTT.

The chain joins TRBV20-1 to TRBJ2-7; D is ambiguous. V was trimmed by 7 bases and J by 4 bases, leaving 11 bases between them. The germline V gene encodes CDR1 DFQATT and CDR2 SNEGSKA (reference sequence). CDR3 length: 11 residues. CDR3 in DNA: TGCAGTGTTCAAGACGGGTACGAGCAGTACTTC. Translated, it gives CSVQDGYEQYF.

This clone was observed a handful of times. The genes are TRBV4-2 and TRBJ2-7, with D maybe TRBD1 (5 bases). The V end lost 0 bases, the J end lost 7 bases, and 16 bases lay between the germline ends. The germline V gene encodes CDR1 LGHNA and CDR2 YNFKEQ. The CDR3 covers 15 residues. For the CDR3, the DNA is TGTGCCAGCAGCCAAGATGGCGACAGCGTAGGAGAGCAGTACTTC. Translation gives CASSQDGDSVGEQYF.

V and J are TRBV18 and TRBJ1-4; TRBD1 is a possible D gene (6 bases). CDR3 length: 18 amino acids. The V end lost 6 bases, the J end lost 0 bases, and 20 bases lay between the germline ends. The germline V gene encodes CDR1 KGHSH and CDR2 LQKENI. CDR3 nucleotide sequence: TGTGCCAGCTCTAAGCTCCCGTCTCCAGGGGCAACTAATGAAAAACTGTTTTTT. This codes for CASSKLPSPGATNEKLFF.

The CDR3 nucleotides read TGCGCCAGCAGCCAGCTCCCCGGGCTAGCGGGGGGATACAATGAGCAGTTCTTC. Translated, it gives CASSQLPGLAGGYNEQFF. The chain links TRBV4-1 to TRBJ2-1; 11 bases map to TRBD2. V was pared by 3 bases and J by 4 bases, with 11 bases of the junction left unmatched. The CDR3 is 18 amino acids. Per germline, CDR1 MGHRA and CDR2 YSYEKL.

This rearrangement joins TRBV6-5 to TRBJ2-3; 7 bases line up with TRBD1. This CDR3 has 14 amino acids. Looked up from germline, CDR1 is MNHEY and CDR2 is SVGAGI. With 6 bases clipped from V and 2 bases from J, the junction kept 5 bases outside the gene matches. CDR3 DNA: TGTGCCAGCAGAGACAGGGATTACACAGATACGCAGTATTTT. Amino acids: CASRDRDYTDTQYF.

This clone was detected only once. The genes are TRBV25-1 and TRBJ2-2; 7 nucleotides align to TRBD1. Trimming removed 5 bases from V and 2 bases from J; junction bases left unmatched: 11. CDR1 is MGHDK and CDR2 is SYGVNS in the germline V gene. The CDR3 has 17 residues. For the CDR3, the DNA is TGTGCCAGCAGTTCTTTCTTGGGGACAGAAAACACCGGGGAGCTGTTTTTT. Amino acids: CASSSFLGTENTGELFF. Based on the CDR3 plus reference TRBV25-1 and TRBJ2-2, the full variable domain is EADIYQTPRYLVIGTGKKITLECSQTMGHDKMYWYQQDPGMELHLIHYSYGVNSTEKGDLSSESTVSRIRTEHFPLTLESARPSHTSQYLCASSSFLGTENTGELFFGEGSRLTVL.

The V call is TRBV10-2, the J call TRBJ2-1; 10 positions agree with TRBD2. Trimming cost V 8 bases and J 7 bases; bases outside gene matches: 8. The CDR3 consists of 14 residues. Germline assignment: CDR1 WSHSY and CDR2 SAAADI. CDR3 loop: CASRTSGAKNEQFF. The CDR3 region has the DNA TGCGCCAGCCGAACTAGCGGGGCTAAGAATGAGCAGTTCTTC.

V usage is TRBV7-2 and J usage is TRBJ1-3; D unclear. The CDR3 covers 16 residues. Germline V gene data show CDR1 as SGHTA and CDR2 as FQGNSA. Trimming stripped 1 base from V and 0 bases from J, with 10 bases between. The CDR3 reads CASSLVSGSSGNTIYF. CDR3 DNA sequence: TGTGCCAGCAGCTTAGTAAGTGGGAGCTCTGGAAACACCATATATTTT. The full variable domain, rest sourced from reference TRBV7-2 and TRBJ1-3, is GAGVSQSPSNKVTEKGKDVELRCDPISGHTALYWYRQSLGQGLEFLIYFQGNSAPDKSGLPSDRFSAERTGGSVSTLTIQRTQQEDSAVYLCASSLVSGSSGNTIYFGEGSWLTVV.

This clone was observed once. The genes are TRBV11-2 and TRBJ1-1; no clear D. The CDR3 covers 13 residues. The V end was cut by 2 bases, the J end by 4 bases, with 8 bases between. CDR1 is SGHAT, CDR2 FQNNGV, per germline. The CDR3 region has the DNA TGTGCCAGCAGCTTAAGAGGGCGCACTGAAGCTTTCTTT. Protein: CASSLRGRTEAFF.

The rearrangement uses TRBV30 and TRBJ1-1, with D uncertain. The length of the CDR3 is 13 residues. V shed 6 bases and J shed 0 bases, with 11 bases lying between them. Germline loops: CDR1 GTSNPN, CDR2 SVGIG (reference sequence). CDR3: CACRYTVNTEAFF. The CDR3 DNA reads TGTGCCTGCCGATACACAGTGAACACTGAAGCTTTCTTT.

V usage is TRBV9 and J usage is TRBJ1-2; D not certain. In germline, CDR1 is SGDLS, CDR2 YYNGEE. Trimming removed 3 bases from V and 0 bases from J, with 15 bases in between. The CDR3 has 16 residues. CDR3: CASSEPPYSPNYGYTF. CDR3 DNA: TGTGCCAGCAGCGAGCCCCCCTACAGCCCTAACTATGGCTACACCTTC.

The chain employs TRBV5-5 and TRBJ1-5; 12 positions match TRBD1. This CDR3 is built from 15 residues. V trimming: 4 bases; J trimming: 7 bases; junction bases outside the gene matches: 6. Germline V gene sequence: CDR1 SGHKS, CDR2 YYEKEE (reference sequence). Written as DNA, the CDR3 is TGTGCCAGCAGCCCGGGACAGGGGGCGAACCAGCCCCAGCATTTT. Translated, it gives CASSPGQGANQPQHF.

This chain joins TRBV28 and TRBJ1-5; D remains ambiguous. V shed 3 bases and J shed 2 bases, with 5 bases lying between them. CDR1 is MDHEN and CDR2 is SYDVKM in the germline V gene. The CDR3 loop spans 13 amino acids. The CDR3 loop reads CASSFPGNQPQHF. CDR3 nucleotides: TGTGCCAGCAGTTTCCCCGGCAATCAGCCCCAGCATTTT.

This chain joins TRBV19 and TRBJ1-1; a possible D gene is TRBD1 (5 bases). Between the trimmed V and J ends, which lost 10 bases and 5 bases, there was a span of 11 bases. The V gene's germline CDR1 is LNHDA and CDR2 SQIVND (reference sequence). The CDR3 spans 11 residues. Here the CDR3 reads CATGSGTEAFF. Written as DNA, the CDR3 is TGTGCCACCGGTTCAGGGACTGAAGCTTTCTTT.

This sequence joins TRBV10-3 and TRBJ2-7; 7 nucleotides align to TRBD1. Germline trimming cut 10 bases from V and 5 bases from J; bases unmatched to any gene: 14. Germline values: CDR1 ENHRY, CDR2 SYGVKD. The CDR3 runs 14 residues. DNA of the CDR3: TGTGCCACCGAAGGAGACAGGGCCCTAAACGAGCAGTACTTC. As protein: CATEGDRALNEQYF.

This clone turned up a few times. The chain is built from TRBV19 and TRBJ1-5, with D unclear. This CDR3 has 14 residues. In germline, CDR1 is LNHDA, CDR2 SQIVND (reference sequence). The V gene lost 1 base and the J gene lost 0 bases, with 4 bases spanning the gap. The DNA of the CDR3 is TGTGCCAGTAGTATAGGCGGTAGCAATCAGCCCCAGCATTTT. It translates to CASSIGGSNQPQHF.

The table lists this clone with a count of one. The chain recombines TRBV27 with TRBJ1-1; TRBD1 agrees at 7 bases. CDR3 size: 14 residues. The trim removed 7 bases at V and 1 base at J, leaving 6 bases unmatched. Germline CDR1 MNHEY, CDR2 SMNVEV (reference sequence). The CDR3 reads CASNSGQKNTEAFF. CDR3 sequence (DNA): TGTGCCAGCAACTCGGGACAGAAGAACACTGAAGCTTTCTTT.

The gene calls are TRBV2 and TRBJ2-5; D is perhaps TRBD1 (5 bases). Trimming took off 7 bases at V and 4 bases at J, with 16 bases between the two ends. Germline V gene lookup returns CDR1 SNHLY and CDR2 FYNNEI. The CDR3 length is 14 residues. The CDR3, as DNA: TGTGCCAGCACCGAATGGGGCGTAGTAGAGACCCAGTACTTC. Translation gives CASTEWGVVETQYF.

V and J are TRBV11-2 and TRBJ2-5; the D gene is possibly TRBD1 (7 bases). Germline V gene lookup returns CDR1 SGHAT and CDR2 FQNNGV. The CDR3 has 13 amino acids. V dropped 2 bases and J dropped 5 bases, with 9 bases sitting between them. The CDR3 protein is CASSLSGGETQYF. The DNA for the CDR3 is TGTGCCAGCAGCTTATCAGGGGGGGAGACCCAGTACTTC.

This clone was seen a few times. The J gene is TRBJ2-3, the V gene TRBV5-8; TRBD2 agrees at 14 bases. CDR1 and CDR2 (germline): SGHTS, YDEGEE. After removal of 5 bases from V and 0 bases from J, the junction contained 8 bases not matched to a gene. This CDR3 has 18 residues. The DNA of the CDR3 is TGTGCCAGCAGGGGAGGGACTAGCGGGAGATCTAGCACAGATACGCAGTATTTT. Residues: CASRGGTSGRSSTDTQYF.